This entry features one T cell receptor (beta chain) sequence. What it binds is unknown. The data were taken from a study of shared clonotypes between healthy human individuals. Only Caucasian adults living in Nashville, Tennessee served as donors. Study results and limitations: Of the naive CD4 clonotypes, roughly 5.2% were shared across several donors. Having only a few donors restricted how much genetic and exposure-history diversity was captured.

The authors loaded approximately 220 ng DNA, about 30,000 T cell genomes, into sorted-subset replicate PCRs. Profiled with immunoSEQ multiplex PCR; TCRdb holds only in-frame clones, not every one. The sample lists about 1.5 million clones, around 98% seen once, with about 0.45% in the top ten. The receptor's source is a man in his thirties or forties in good health. The sample was naive CD4+ T cells sorted from blood. Subset defined: CD45RA+ positively selected.

The CDR3 nucleotides are TGTGCCAGCAGCGTAGCCCACGGGGCTAAGGCCTACGAGCAGTACTTC. Its protein is CASSVAHGAKAYEQYF. This chain links TRBV9 with TRBJ2-7; TRBD1 or TRBD2 may be the D gene (5 bases each). This CDR3 has 16 residues. CDR1 SGDLS and CDR2 YYNGEE come from the germline V gene. V shed 0 bases and J shed 2 bases, with 15 bases lying between them. The variable domain in full, completed from reference TRBV9 and TRBJ2-7, reads DSGVTQTPKHLITATGQRVTLRCSPRSGDLSVYWYQQSLDQGLQFLIQYYNGEERAKGNILERFSAQQFPDLHSELNLSSLELGDSALYFCASSVAHGAKAYEQYFGPGTRLTVT.